Listed below are T cell receptor beta chains from one sample, sequenced in a study of response to subunit inactivated influenza vaccine. One entry per CDR3 protein, called by TCRdb with MiXCR from the RT-PCR reads. In the table there are 500,000 to 550,000 distinct CDR3 sequences, approximately 6.9% of which are singletons. The material sequenced was PBMCs from blood, taken roughly 24 months after vaccination. The receptor set was obtained from a man aged 50-75 years who received an inactivated influenza vaccine. Both conserved end residues are part of each CDR3.

TRBV7-2	TRBJ1-4	CASSRDRWGEKLFF
TRBV27	TRBJ1-1	CASSWGGSTEAFF
TRBV11-2	TRBJ2-1	CASSLRVWQGSDEQFF
TRBV2	TRBJ2-3	CASSRDRPSTDTQYF
TRBV29-1	TRBJ2-1	CSVEGTGMNEQFF
TRBV20-1	TRBJ1-5	CSARLTGSRNQPQHF
TRBV12-3/TRBV12-4	TRBJ1-1	CASSLVGETEAFF
TRBV7-9	TRBJ1-2	CASSFASINYGYTF
TRBV5-1	TRBJ2-4	CASSNWTSGPVAKNIQYF
TRBV28	TRBJ2-2	CAIGRVTGELFF
TRBV21-1	TRBJ1-5	CASSMDNQPQHF
TRBV7-9	TRBJ2-3	CASSLLHTNTQYF
TRBV7-8	TRBJ2-3	CASSFYGLADNTQYF
TRBV5-1	TRBJ2-7	CASSLAGQGSFEQYF
TRBV5-1	TRBJ2-1	CASSLSGRTYNEQFF
TRBV7-2	TRBJ2-5	CASSTPGFGETQYF
TRBV29-1	TRBJ1-2	CSVEGGRGRIYTF
TRBV29-1	TRBJ2-2	CSAKHPDRGWPGELFF
TRBV6-1	TRBJ2-1	CASTLAGGPYNEQFF
TRBV20-1	TRBJ1-5	CSASPRGFNQPQHF
TRBV29-1	TRBJ2-1	CSVPRALSSYNEQFF
TRBV20-1	TRBJ2-4	CSAFQPQGSKNIQYF
TRBV4-3	TRBJ1-1	CASSQDRVSEAFF
TRBV20-1	TRBJ2-3	CSAGTGGTDTQYF
TRBV29-1	TRBJ2-5	CSVEGGLKTQYF
TRBV20-1	TRBJ1-1	CSAAGGPNTEAFF
TRBV20-1	TRBJ1-6	CSARGDSSYNSPLHF
TRBV3-1	TRBJ2-1	CASSPTRGLIPEQFF
TRBV20-1	TRBJ2-7	CSARRTGAYEQYF
TRBV7-2	TRBJ2-7	CASSLTSAGAYEQYF
TRBV5-1	TRBJ2-7	CASSPRQGSSYEQYF
TRBV15	TRBJ2-5	CATSIYRGETQYF
TRBV6-1	TRBJ2-7	CASSEGRGLAAIEQYF
TRBV12-3/TRBV12-4	TRBJ2-2	CASSWTGGGGELFF
TRBV28	TRBJ2-7	CASSLMLEQYF
TRBV7-9	TRBJ2-1	CASSSYRDKFF
TRBV5-5	TRBJ2-4	CASSLDHSSFGTGGF
TRBV6-2/TRBV6-3	TRBJ2-5	CASSYLGQVQETQYF
TRBV20-1	TRBJ2-7	CSAHRAGLNEQYF
TRBV12-3/TRBV12-4	TRBJ2-3	CASGLAGGSDTQYF